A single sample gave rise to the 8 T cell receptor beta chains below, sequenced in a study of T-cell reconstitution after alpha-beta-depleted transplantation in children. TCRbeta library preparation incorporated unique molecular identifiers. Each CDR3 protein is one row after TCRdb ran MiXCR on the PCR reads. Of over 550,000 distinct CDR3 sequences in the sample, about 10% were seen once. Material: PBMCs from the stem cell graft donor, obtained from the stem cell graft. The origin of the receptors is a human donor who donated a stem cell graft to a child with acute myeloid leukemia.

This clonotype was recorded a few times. The CDR3 DNA sequence: TGTGCCAGTAGTACCCAACAGGGTAAGAGGGCCAACGTCCTGACTTTC. This sequence encodes CASSTQQGKRANVLTF. The chain uses TRBV19 and TRBJ2-6; tentatively, D is TRBD1 (6 bases). CDR1 and CDR2 (germline): LNHDA, SQIVND (reference sequence). Trimming took 4 bases from V and 5 from J, leaving 15 bases between them. The CDR3 consists of 16 residues. Full variable domain (rest looked up from reference TRBV19 and TRBJ2-6): DGGITQSPKYLFRKEGQNVTLSCEQNLNHDAMYWYRQDPGQGLRLIYYSQIVNDFQKGDIAEGYSVSREKKESFPLTVTSAQKNPTAFYLCASSTQQGKRANVLTFGAGSRLTVL.

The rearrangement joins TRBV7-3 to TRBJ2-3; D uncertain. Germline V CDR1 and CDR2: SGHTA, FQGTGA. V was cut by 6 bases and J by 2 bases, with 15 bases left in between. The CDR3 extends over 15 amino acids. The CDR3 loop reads CASSSDGRITDTQYF. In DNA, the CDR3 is TGTGCCAGCAGTTCGGACGGACGTATCACAGATACGCAGTATTTT. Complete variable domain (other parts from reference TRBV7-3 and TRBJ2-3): GAGVSQTPSNKVTEKGKYVELRCDPISGHTALYWYRQSLGQGPEFLIYFQGTGAADDSGLPNDRFFAVRPEGSVSTLKIQRTERGDSAVYLCASSSDGRITDTQYFGPGTRLTVL.

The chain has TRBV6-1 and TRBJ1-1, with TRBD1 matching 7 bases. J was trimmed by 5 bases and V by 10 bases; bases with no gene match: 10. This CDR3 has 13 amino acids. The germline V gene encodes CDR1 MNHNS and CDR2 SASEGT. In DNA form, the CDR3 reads TGTGCCACCTTGACAGGGTATGGGACTGAAGCTTTCTTT. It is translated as CATLTGYGTEAFF.

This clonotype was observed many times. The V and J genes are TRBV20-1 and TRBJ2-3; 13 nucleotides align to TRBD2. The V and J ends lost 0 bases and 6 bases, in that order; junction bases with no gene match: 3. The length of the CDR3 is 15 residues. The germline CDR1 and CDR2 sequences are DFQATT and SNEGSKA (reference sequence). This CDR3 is CSARDRTSGSDTQYF. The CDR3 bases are TGCAGTGCTAGAGACCGGACTAGCGGGAGCGATACGCAGTATTTT.

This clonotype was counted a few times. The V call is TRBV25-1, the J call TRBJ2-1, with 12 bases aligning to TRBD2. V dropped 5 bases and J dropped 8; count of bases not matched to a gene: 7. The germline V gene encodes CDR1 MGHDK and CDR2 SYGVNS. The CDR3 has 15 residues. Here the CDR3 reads CASSSLAGGLDEQFF. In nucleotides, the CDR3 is TGTGCCAGCAGTTCCCTAGCGGGAGGGCTGGATGAGCAGTTCTTC.

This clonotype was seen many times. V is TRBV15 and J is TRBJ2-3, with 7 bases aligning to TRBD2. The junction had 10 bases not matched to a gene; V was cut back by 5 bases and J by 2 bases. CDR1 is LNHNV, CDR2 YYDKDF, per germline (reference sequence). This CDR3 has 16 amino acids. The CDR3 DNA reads TGTGCCACCAGCCGGCGGGCTAGCGGACCCACAGATACGCAGTATTTT. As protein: CATSRRASGPTDTQYF.

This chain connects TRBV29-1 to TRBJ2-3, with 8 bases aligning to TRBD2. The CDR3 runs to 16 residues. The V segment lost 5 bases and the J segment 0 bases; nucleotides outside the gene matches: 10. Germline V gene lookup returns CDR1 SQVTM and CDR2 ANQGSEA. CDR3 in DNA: TGCAGCGTTTTGGGCGGGAGGACCATTAGCACAGATACGCAGTATTTT. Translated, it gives CSVLGGRTISTDTQYF.

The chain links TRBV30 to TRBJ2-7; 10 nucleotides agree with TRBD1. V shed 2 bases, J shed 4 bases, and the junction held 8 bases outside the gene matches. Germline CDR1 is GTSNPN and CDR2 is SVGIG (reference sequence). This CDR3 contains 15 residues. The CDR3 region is CAWSRGGTGAYEQYF. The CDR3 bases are TGTGCCTGGAGTCGGGGTGGGACAGGGGCGTACGAGCAGTACTTC. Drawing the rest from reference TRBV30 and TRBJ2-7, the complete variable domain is SQTIHQWPATLVQPVGSPLSLECTVEGTSNPNLYWYRQAAGRGLQLLFYSVGIGQISSEVPQNLSASRPQDRQFILSSKKLLLSDSGFYLCAWSRGGTGAYEQYFGPGTRLTVT.